The 17 T cell receptor beta chains below all came from one sample that was sequenced in a study of blood T cells in healthy people across ages. Next came a second PCR, run for about 6 to 11 cycles, which used a sample-barcoded 5' primer along with a J-beta primer mix. TCRdb redid the calling of the 5' RACE reads with MiXCR, one entry per CDR3 protein. The sample shows approximately 800,000 distinct CDR3 sequences, 58% of them seen only once. The sample was blood. The source of these receptors is a man aged 25-45 years in good health.

There are a few counts of this clonotype. The rearrangement joins TRBV5-1 to TRBJ2-7; D is uncertain. The CDR3 contains 14 residues. CDR1 and CDR2 (germline): SGHRS, YFSETQ. Trimming removed 0 bases at V and 5 bases at J, with 12 bases between. The CDR3: CASSLGSGKDEQYF. The CDR3 DNA sequence: TGCGCCAGCAGCTTGGGCTCTGGAAAGGACGAGCAGTACTTC. The full variable domain, in which reference TRBV5-1 and TRBJ2-7 provide the parts outside the CDR3, is KAGVTQTPRYLIKTRGQQVTLSCSPISGHRSVSWYQQTPGQGLQFLFEYFSETQRNKGNFPGRFSGRQFSNSRSEMNVSTLELGDSALYLCASSLGSGKDEQYFGPGTRLTVT.

This clonotype was observed a few times. V and J are TRBV20-1 and TRBJ2-7; no clear D gene. CDR3 length equals 13 residues. Per germline, CDR1 DFQATT and CDR2 SNEGSKA (reference sequence). V gave up 1 base and J gave up 7 bases, with 14 bases separating them. CDR3 nucleotides: TGCAGTGCTAGAGCCCCCGCAGGAGAGGAGCAGTACTTC. The encoded protein is CSARAPAGEEQYF.

As concerns this clonotype: A junction boundary mismatches the germline segment, possibly from a read error. The CDR3 spells CTSSPLTEQYF. The DNA for the CDR3 is TGTACCAGCAGCCCCTTGACAGAGCAGTACTTC. V gene TRBV7-9 combines with J gene TRBJ2-7; D gene unclear. Germline CDR1 reads SEHNR; CDR2 reads FQNEAQ (reference sequence). This CDR3 contains 11 residues.

The V call is TRBV29-1, the J call TRBJ2-1; D is uncertain. Germline CDR1 is SQVTM and CDR2 is ANQGSEA. Trimming pared 0 bases from V and 10 bases from J, leaving 13 bases between. The CDR3 length is 13 residues. The CDR3 sequence is CSVEEPVPSEQFF. CDR3 bases: TGCAGCGTTGAAGAACCGGTGCCCAGCGAGCAGTTCTTC.

This clonotype showed up just a few times. V gene TRBV6-5 combines with J gene TRBJ2-7; D is undetermined. Germline V gene sequence: CDR1 MNHEY, CDR2 SVGAGI. The ends were cut back, 2 bases at V and 1 base at J, with 9 bases in the middle. The CDR3 length is 14 residues. The DNA for the CDR3 is TGTGCCAGCAGTTACGGCAGTCTGTCCTACGAGCAGTACTTC. Translated, it gives CASSYGSLSYEQYF.

The V and J genes are TRBV29-1 and TRBJ2-1, with TRBD2 matching over 8 bases. This CDR3 has 13 amino acids. The ends lost 7 bases at V and 10 bases at J; junction bases unmatched: 12. Germline CDR1 and CDR2: SQVTM and ANQGSEA. CDR3 DNA: TGCAGCGGGGAGCGGGGGAATACCCTCGAGCAGTTCTTC. Translating it yields CSGERGNTLEQFF.

The rearrangement links TRBV20-1 to TRBJ1-6; TRBD1 agrees at 10 bases. Germline CDR1 and CDR2: DFQATT and SNEGSKA (reference sequence). Losses at the gene ends were 6 bases for V and 10 bases for J; bases not matched to a gene: 6. The CDR3 extends over 13 amino acids. The CDR3 spells CSATTGGGSPLHF. The DNA of the CDR3 is TGCAGTGCGACGACAGGGGGCGGGTCACCCCTCCACTTT.

This clonotype was recorded a few times. This chain links TRBV7-9 with TRBJ1-2; no clear D. From germline, CDR1 is SEHNR and CDR2 FQNEAQ (reference sequence). This CDR3 has 13 amino acids. The V gene lost 2 bases and the J gene lost 5 bases, with 9 bases spanning the gap. CDR3 DNA sequence: TGTGCCAGCAGCTTATCTAACATTTATGGCTACACCTTC. Its protein is CASSLSNIYGYTF.

The chain is built from TRBV20-1 and TRBJ2-7; TRBD1 might be the D (6 bases). This CDR3 is built from 14 residues. Germline V gene lookup returns CDR1 DFQATT and CDR2 SNEGSKA (reference sequence). V gave up 2 bases and J gave up 2 bases, with 13 bases separating them. The CDR3 region is CSARRGGTTYEQYF. For the CDR3, the DNA is TGCAGTGCTAGAAGAGGGGGAACCACCTACGAGCAGTACTTC.

The gene calls are TRBV6-6 and TRBJ2-7, with TRBD2 matching 7 bases. Germline values: CDR1 MNHNY, CDR2 SVGAGI (reference sequence). J lost 4 bases, V lost 6 bases, and 15 bases had no gene match. CDR3 length: 16 amino acids. The CDR3 sequence: CASSPGDYGKPYEQYF. CDR3 sequence (DNA): TGTGCCAGCAGCCCCGGGGACTACGGGAAGCCGTACGAGCAGTACTTC.

The chain carries TRBV29-1 and TRBJ2-1; D is possibly TRBD2 (5 bases). V dropped 6 bases and J dropped 4 bases, with 13 bases sitting between them. The CDR3 covers 13 residues. Germline V gene data show CDR1 as SQVTM and CDR2 as ANQGSEA. Written as DNA, the CDR3 is TGCAGCGTACTAGGGTGGGTATACAATGAGCAGTTCTTC. Protein product: CSVLGWVYNEQFF.

The CDR3 nucleotides are TGCGCCAGCAGCTACGCCTCGGGGGGGACCGCCTACGAGCAGTACTTC. This translates into CASSYASGGTAYEQYF. The V and J genes are TRBV5-1 and TRBJ2-7; TRBD2 aligns across 8 bases. This CDR3 comprises 16 residues. From germline, CDR1 is SGHRS and CDR2 YFSETQ. Trimming removed 3 bases from V and 2 bases from J; junction bases left unmatched: 10.

The V gene is TRBV7-9, the J gene TRBJ1-1; TRBD1 might be the D (5 bases). V lost 4 bases and J lost 8, with 14 bases in between. The CDR3 covers 13 residues. Germline CDR1 and CDR2: SEHNR and FQNEAQ (reference sequence). The CDR3 DNA reads TGTGCCAGCAGCTGGGGGGAGGTGTGGGAAGCTTTCTTT. Encoded protein: CASSWGEVWEAFF.

The chain joins TRBV10-3 to TRBJ2-5; a weak D match, TRBD2 (5 bases). The V and J ends lost 8 bases and 5 bases respectively, with 15 bases between them. The CDR3 totals 13 residues. CDR1 and CDR2 (germline): ENHRY, SYGVKD. The CDR3: CAIATGSGETQYF. DNA of the CDR3: TGTGCCATCGCAACGGGGTCGGGGGAGACCCAGTACTTC.

This clonotype was seen a few times. The gene calls are TRBV4-3 and TRBJ2-5, with 8 bases identical to TRBD2. The V segment lost 0 bases and the J segment 5 bases; nucleotides outside the gene matches: 5. Germline V gives CDR1 LGHNA, CDR2 YSLEER. CDR3 length: 15 residues. The CDR3 is CASSQELAGWETQYF. For the CDR3, the DNA is TGCGCCAGCAGCCAAGAGTTAGCGGGGTGGGAGACCCAGTACTTC.

The V call is TRBV12-3 or TRBV12-4, the J call TRBJ1-2; D possibly corresponds to TRBD1 (6 bases). The ends were cut back, 7 bases at V and 4 bases at J, with 19 bases in the middle. The CDR3 is made up of 15 amino acids. CDR3 nucleotides: TGTGCCAGCACCTGGACAGTCCGGAACGTCTATGGCTACACCTTC. Translation: CASTWTVRNVYGYTF.

This clonotype was recorded a few times. The chain recombines TRBV7-2 with TRBJ2-7, with D perhaps TRBD1 or TRBD2 (5 bases each). Germline V gene lookup returns CDR1 SGHTA and CDR2 FQGNSA. Deletions cut 5 bases from V and 2 bases from J, with 10 bases between. CDR3 length: 13 amino acids. CDR3 in amino acids: CASSRGVAYEQYF. DNA of the CDR3: TGTGCCAGCAGCAGAGGGGTGGCCTACGAGCAGTACTTC.